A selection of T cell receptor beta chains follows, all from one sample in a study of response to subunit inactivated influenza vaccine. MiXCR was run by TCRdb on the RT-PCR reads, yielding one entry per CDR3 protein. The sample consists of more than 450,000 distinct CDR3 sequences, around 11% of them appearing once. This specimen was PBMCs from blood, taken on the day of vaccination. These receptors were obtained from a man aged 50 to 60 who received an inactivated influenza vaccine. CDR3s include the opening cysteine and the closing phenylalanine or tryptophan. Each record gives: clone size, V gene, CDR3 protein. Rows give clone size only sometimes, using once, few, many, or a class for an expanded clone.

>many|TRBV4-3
CASSTHTNTGELFF
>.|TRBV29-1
CSAQRGNTEAFF
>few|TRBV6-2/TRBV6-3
CASSTIDRGPWETQYF
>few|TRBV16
CASSQSSDIYEQYF
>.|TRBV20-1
CSANSGGGYNQQFF
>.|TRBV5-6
CAGSLGFLGTEAFF
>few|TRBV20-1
CSAEDRGSSYEQYF
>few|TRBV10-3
CAIRSTRSTDTQYF
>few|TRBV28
CASSLQTGADQPQHF
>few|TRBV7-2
CASSLQRTSNTEAFF
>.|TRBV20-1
CSAETYTQYF
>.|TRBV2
CASSGGDNWTQYF
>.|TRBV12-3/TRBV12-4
CASSTGQVETQYF